The clone carrying this TCR beta chain has only a few counts. Its target is unknown. MiXCR was run by TCRdb on the RT-PCR reads, yielding one entry per CDR3 protein. The profile shows roughly 650,000 distinct CDR3 sequences, around 14% of them singletons. Trimming removed 0 bases from V and 1 base from J, with 9 bases in between. CDR3 length equals 15 residues. The germline V gene has CDR1 LGHNA and CDR2 YSLEER. These data are taken from a study of response to subunit inactivated influenza vaccine. Study-level points and caveats: The authors proposed limited new T cell recruitment per seasonal influenza vaccination.

The chain combines TRBV4-3 with TRBJ1-1; no clear D gene. The sample in question was PBMCs from blood, obtained about 11 days after vaccination. The TCR originated in a man in his forties or fifties who received an inactivated influenza vaccine. The CDR3 DNA reads as TGCGCCAGCAGCCAAGATCACGGCAGGAACACTGAAGCTTTCTTT. This gives the protein CASSQDHGRNTEAFF.